This T cell receptor (beta chain) appears in the sequencing data of a study of beta chain features in type 1 diabetes (dated by TCRdb to the late 2010s). In terms of the full investigation: Mean age, gender distribution, total cell number and subset yield were not different between patients and healthy donors. The study compared TCRB repertoires of sorted circulating CD4+ T cell subsets between recently diagnosed type 1 diabetes patients and matched healthy donors. Across all samples, some 99 million sorted cells were examined, and cell number per subset correlated strongly with RNA yield. Regulatory and stem cell-like memory subsets were obtained from only 8 patients and roughly 8 healthy donors, while naive and central memory subsets were obtained from all 28 donors. General conclusions and limits of the study: Patients with type 1 diabetes made fewer insertions and deleted more nucleotides at VDJ recombination sites, implying thymic rearrangement abnormalities. PCR might favor shorter templates, but patient and control samples were amplified and corrected together, so any skew would affect both groups equally. In all four CD4+ subsets, TCRB CDR3 length was moderately but significantly shorter in type 1 diabetes patients. Because cDNA was sequenced instead of genomic DNA, highly expressing activated cells could be over-represented, though the groups showed no difference in activation or CD3 levels. The naive, central memory and regulatory TCRB repertoires appeared to resemble one another more closely among patients than among healthy donors. Because the HLA sub-analyses included only small numbers of individuals, any influence of HLA type on TCRB rearrangement was left unresolved.

This clone was seen ten or more times. This receptor's antigen is unknown. No clone much larger than this one lies a single base away; base qualities are absent. The High Capacity cDNA Reverse Transcription Kit was used to reverse transcribe all of the isolated RNA, meaning that expressed TCRB transcripts were what got sequenced. Deep immunoSEQ sequencing was applied to naive, central memory and regulatory T cell samples, giving an average of around 3.8 million total reads per sample. Sorted cells were lysed in RLT buffer, and RNA was extracted using DNase-treated RNeasy Micro or Mini kits according to cell number. To prevent cross-contamination, every cell subset was processed on its own, while patient and healthy donor samples were processed together. The immunoSEQ multiplex PCR was used to amplify TCRB sequences from cDNA, yielding 87-bp fragments that span the CDR3 region. Sequencing of the amplicons was performed on the Illumina HiSeq platform. The study's own analysis went as follows. Synthetic template baselines were used to correct PCR bias computationally, reads within Hamming distance 2 were collapsed, and singletons that could not be merged were discarded. Reads were aligned against IMGT so that V, D and J genes, CDR3 length and insertions or deletions at six rearrangement sites could be assigned. Within each subset, clonotype counts were normalized to the number of sorted cells before true diversity and Gini coefficients were calculated with the tcR R package. The overlap coefficient, calculated on TCRB nucleotide sequences, was used to measure repertoire sharing. TCRdb carries this immuneACCESS record with in-frame sequences only. Its versions omit some clonotypes, under half of them owing to an unresolved V gene in the studies checked, with the rest unexplained. The DNA gave D and trimming, while V, J and clone size come from that table. The sample data list about 300,000 clones, and around 7.8% of these were observed just once. Jointly, the top ten make up roughly 1% of the sample.

A single peripheral blood draw of roughly 0.11 L on average was collected from each donor into heparinised tubes. A BD FACSAria II and a panel including CD45RO, CCR7, CD25, CD127, CD95 and CD27 were used to sort naive, central memory, regulatory and stem cell-like memory CD4+ T cells. Purity was above 98% for every sorted population. PBMCs were isolated right away by Lymphoprep density gradient centrifugation and were stained directly, without culture. So that batch effects would be minimized, each experiment stained and sorted samples in pairs, pairing one healthy donor with one patient. The specimen sequenced was central memory CD4+ T cells from blood. This sequence originates from a woman younger than 35 in good health.

The CDR3 loop reads CATSRGTPPQHF. The bases are TGTGCCACCAGCAGAGGTACACCGCCCCAGCATTTT. The rearrangement joined TRBV15 to TRBJ1-5, with the D gene uncertain. Based on the germline V gene (reference sequence), the CDR1 and CDR2 sequences are LNHNV and YYDKDF. From the cysteine up to the phenylalanine, the CDR3 has a length of 12 residues. Of all the DNA, just the CDR3 is kept, 36 bases in frame from base 1. Trimming costs V 1 base and J 9 bases, and their ends lie 7 bases apart.